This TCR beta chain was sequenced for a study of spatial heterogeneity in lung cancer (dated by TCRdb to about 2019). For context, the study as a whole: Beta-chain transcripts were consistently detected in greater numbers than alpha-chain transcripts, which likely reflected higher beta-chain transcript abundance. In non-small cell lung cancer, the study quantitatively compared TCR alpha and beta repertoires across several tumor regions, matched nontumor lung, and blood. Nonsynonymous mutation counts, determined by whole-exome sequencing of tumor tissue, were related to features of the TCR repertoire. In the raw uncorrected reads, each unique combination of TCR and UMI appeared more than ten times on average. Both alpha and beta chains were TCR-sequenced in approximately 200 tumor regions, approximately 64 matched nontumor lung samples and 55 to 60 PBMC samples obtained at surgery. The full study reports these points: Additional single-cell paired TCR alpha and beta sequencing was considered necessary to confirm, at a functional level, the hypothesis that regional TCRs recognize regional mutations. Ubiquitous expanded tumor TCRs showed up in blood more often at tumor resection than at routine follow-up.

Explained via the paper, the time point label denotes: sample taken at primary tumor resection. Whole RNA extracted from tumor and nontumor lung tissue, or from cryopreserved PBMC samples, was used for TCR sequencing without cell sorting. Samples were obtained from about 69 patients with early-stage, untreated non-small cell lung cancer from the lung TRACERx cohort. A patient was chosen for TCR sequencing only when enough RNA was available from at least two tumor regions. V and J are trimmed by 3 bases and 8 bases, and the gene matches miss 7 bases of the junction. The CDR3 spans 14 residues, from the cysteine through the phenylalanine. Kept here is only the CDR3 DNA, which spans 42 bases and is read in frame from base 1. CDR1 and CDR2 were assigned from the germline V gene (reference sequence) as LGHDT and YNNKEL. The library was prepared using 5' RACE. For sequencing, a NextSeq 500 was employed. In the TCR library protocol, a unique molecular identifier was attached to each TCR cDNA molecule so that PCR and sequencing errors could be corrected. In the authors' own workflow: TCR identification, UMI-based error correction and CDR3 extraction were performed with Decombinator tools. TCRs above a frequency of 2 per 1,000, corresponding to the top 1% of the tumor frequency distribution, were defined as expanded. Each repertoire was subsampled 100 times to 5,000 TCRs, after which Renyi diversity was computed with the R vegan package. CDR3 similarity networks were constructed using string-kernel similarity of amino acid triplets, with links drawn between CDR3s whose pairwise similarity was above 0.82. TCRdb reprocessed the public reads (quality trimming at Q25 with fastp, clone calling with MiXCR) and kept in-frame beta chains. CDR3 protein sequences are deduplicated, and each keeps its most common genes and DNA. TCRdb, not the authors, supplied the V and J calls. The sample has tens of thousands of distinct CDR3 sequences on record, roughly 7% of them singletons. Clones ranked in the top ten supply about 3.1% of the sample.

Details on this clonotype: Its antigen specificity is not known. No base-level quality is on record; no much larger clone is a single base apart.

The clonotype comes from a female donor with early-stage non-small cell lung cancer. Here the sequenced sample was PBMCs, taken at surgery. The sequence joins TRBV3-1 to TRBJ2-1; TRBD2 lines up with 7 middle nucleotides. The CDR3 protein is CASSQGGEGHEQFF. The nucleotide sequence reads TGTGCCAGCAGCCAGGGAGGGGAGGGGCATGAGCAGTTCTTC.